The 2 T cell receptor beta chains below come from one sample, sequenced in a study of T-cell memory formation after mild COVID-19. A single record per CDR3 protein comes from TCRdb applying MiXCR to the 5' RACE reads. This table has under 600,000 distinct CDR3 sequences, roughly 21% appearing once. Source material: PBMCs or a T cell subset sorted from them (not recorded which). Receptor source: an adult woman who had mild COVID-19 (a few samples of this study predate the infection). Cell type and time point are not known.

The J gene is TRBJ1-1, the V gene TRBV6-5; TRBD1 matches at 9 bases. Germline V gene sequence: CDR1 MNHEY, CDR2 SVGAGI. CDR3 size: 15 residues. Trimming took 6 bases from V and 2 from J; bases not matched to a gene: 7. The CDR3 sequence is CASRYGDRVNTEAFF. CDR3 DNA sequence: TGTGCCAGCAGGTACGGGGACAGGGTCAACACTGAAGCTTTCTTT.

The J gene is TRBJ2-7, the V gene TRBV9, with 10 bases identical to TRBD2. The CDR3 length is 15 residues. Germline assignment: CDR1 SGDLS and CDR2 YYNGEE. Unmatched junction bases numbered 6, after V lost 0 bases and J lost 6 bases. The CDR3 loop is CASSVGSGGPSEQYF. CDR3 DNA: TGTGCCAGCAGCGTAGGTAGCGGGGGGCCCTCCGAGCAGTACTTC.